This entry features one T cell receptor beta chain sequence. Its antigen is still unknown. This CDR3 region has 14 residues. V lost 8 bases and J 0 bases, leaving 12 bases between the germline ends. Germline V gives CDR1 SNHLY, CDR2 FYNNEI. In building TCR beta libraries, iRepertoire HTBI primers were used together with Arm-PCR of CDR3 regions. TCRdb independently ran MiXCR on the multiplex PCR reads; one entry per CDR3 protein. The data show 350,000 to 500,000 distinct CDR3 sequences, around 20% seen once. The sample comes from a study of regulatory T cells in long-lasting Graves disease. This sample's time point: persistent/refractory GD, antithyroid drugs over 5 years with positive TRAb. Researchers made the TCR library from RNA that was extracted from PBMCs. General study findings and limits: Tissue studied was limited to peripheral blood, excluding thyroid tissue. Accuracy was possibly reduced by small sample size. There were preferences for TRBV28, TRBJ1-2 and TRBJ2-5 in persistent disease.

Source: peripheral blood mononuclear cells (PBMCs), taken when the disease was refractory, from a patient treated with antithyroid drugs. The chain has TRBV2 and TRBJ2-3; either TRBD1 or TRBD2 may fit D (5 bases each). This receptor was taken from a female donor with Graves disease. CDR3 sequence reads: CASGRGPSTDTQYF. For the CDR3, the DNA is TGTGCCAGCGGACGGGGCCCTAGCACAGATACGCAGTATTTT. Combining the CDR3 with reference TRBV2 and TRBJ2-3 gives the whole variable domain EPEVTQTPSHQVTQMGQEVILRCVPISNHLYFYWYRQILGQKVEFLVSFYNNEISEKSEIFDDQFSVERPDGSNFTLKIRSTKLEDSAMYFCASGRGPSTDTQYFGPGTRLTVL.